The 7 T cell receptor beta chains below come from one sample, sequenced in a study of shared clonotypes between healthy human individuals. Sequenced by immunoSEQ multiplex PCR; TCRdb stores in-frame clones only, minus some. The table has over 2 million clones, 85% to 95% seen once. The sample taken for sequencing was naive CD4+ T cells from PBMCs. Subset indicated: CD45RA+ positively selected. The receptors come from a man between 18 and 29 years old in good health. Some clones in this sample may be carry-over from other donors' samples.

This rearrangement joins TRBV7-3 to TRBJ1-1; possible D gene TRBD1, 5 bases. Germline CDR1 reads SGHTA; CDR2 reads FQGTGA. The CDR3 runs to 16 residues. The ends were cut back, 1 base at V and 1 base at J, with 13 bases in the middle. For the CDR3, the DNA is TGTGCCAGCAGCTTAAACCGAGGGGACCCGAACACTGAAGCTTTCTTT. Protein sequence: CASSLNRGDPNTEAFF.

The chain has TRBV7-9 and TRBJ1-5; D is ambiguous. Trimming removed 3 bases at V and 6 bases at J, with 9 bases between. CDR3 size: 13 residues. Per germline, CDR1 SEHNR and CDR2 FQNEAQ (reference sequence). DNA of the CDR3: TGTGCCAGCAGCTTGGAGGAGGGTCAGCCCCAGCATTTT. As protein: CASSLEEGQPQHF.

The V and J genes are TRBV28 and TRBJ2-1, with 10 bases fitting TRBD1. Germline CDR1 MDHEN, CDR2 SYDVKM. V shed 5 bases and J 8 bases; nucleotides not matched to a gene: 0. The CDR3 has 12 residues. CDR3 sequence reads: CASSGTGDEQFF. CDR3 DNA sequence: TGTGCCAGCAGTGGGACAGGGGATGAGCAGTTCTTC.

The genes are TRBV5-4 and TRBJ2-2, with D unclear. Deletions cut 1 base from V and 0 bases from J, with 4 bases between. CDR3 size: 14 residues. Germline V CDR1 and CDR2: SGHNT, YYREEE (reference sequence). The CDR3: CASSLYPNTGELFF. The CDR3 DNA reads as TGTGCCAGCAGCTTGTACCCGAACACCGGGGAGCTGTTTTTT.

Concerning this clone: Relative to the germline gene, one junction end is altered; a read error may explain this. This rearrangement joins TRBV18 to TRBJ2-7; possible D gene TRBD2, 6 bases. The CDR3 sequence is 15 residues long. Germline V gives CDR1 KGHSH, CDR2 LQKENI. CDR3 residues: CASSPSGALEPGLDF. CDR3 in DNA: TGTGCCAGCTCACCATCTGGGGCTTTGGAGCCGGGACTCGACTTC.

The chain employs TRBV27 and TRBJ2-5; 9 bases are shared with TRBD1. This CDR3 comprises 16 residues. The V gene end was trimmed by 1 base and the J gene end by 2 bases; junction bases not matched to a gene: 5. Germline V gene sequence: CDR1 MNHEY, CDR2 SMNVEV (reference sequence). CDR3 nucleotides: TGTGCCAGCAGTTTATTCGGGACAGGGTCTCAAGAGACCCAGTACTTC. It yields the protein CASSLFGTGSQETQYF.

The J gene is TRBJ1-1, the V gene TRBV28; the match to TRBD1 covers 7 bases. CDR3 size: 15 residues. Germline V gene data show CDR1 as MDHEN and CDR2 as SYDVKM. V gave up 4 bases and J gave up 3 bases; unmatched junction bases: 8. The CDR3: CASSYASRGDTEAFF. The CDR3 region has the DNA TGTGCCAGCAGTTACGCCAGCAGGGGGGACACTGAAGCTTTCTTT.